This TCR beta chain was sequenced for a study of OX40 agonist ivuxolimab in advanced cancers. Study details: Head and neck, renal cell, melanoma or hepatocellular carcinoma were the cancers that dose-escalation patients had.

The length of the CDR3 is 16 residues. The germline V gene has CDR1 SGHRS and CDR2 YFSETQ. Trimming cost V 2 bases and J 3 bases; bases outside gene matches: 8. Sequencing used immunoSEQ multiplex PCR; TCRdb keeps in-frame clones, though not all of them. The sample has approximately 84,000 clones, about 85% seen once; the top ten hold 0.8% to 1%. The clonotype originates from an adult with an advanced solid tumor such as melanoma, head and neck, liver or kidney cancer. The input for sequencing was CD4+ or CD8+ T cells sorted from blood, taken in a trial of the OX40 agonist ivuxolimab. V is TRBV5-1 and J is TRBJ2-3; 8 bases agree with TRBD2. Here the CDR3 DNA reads TGCGCCAGCAGCTTCGTCCCCTCGGGGGGGACAGATACGCAGTATTTT. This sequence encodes CASSFVPSGGTDTQYF. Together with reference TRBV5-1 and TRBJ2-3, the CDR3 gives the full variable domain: KAGVTQTPRYLIKTRGQQVTLSCSPISGHRSVSWYQQTPGQGLQFLFEYFSETQRNKGNFPGRFSGRQFSNSRSEMNVSTLELGDSALYLCASSFVPSGGTDTQYFGPGTRLTVL.